This T cell receptor (beta chain) stems from a study of blood T cell repertoires in COVID-19. Study details: Sources were T cells, B-cell-depleted T cells, or PBMCs; the material itself was cDNA or gDNA.

Per the study methods: The assay estimated nucleated cells by amplifying reference gene primers. Some clones are missing from TCRdb's copy, which holds only in-frame ones; the method was immunoSEQ multiplex PCR. The V and J calls and clone size were taken over from that table, and D and trimming were inferred from the DNA. Here the sample spans 340,000 or so clones, around 83% being singletons. This CDR3 has 16 amino acids. The germline V gene encodes CDR1 MNHNY and CDR2 SVGAGI (reference sequence). V gave up 6 bases and J gave up 5 bases; unmatched junction bases: 10. The chain combines TRBV6-6 with TRBJ2-1; 10 nucleotides line up with TRBD2. The source is a man aged 30-40 years with active or convalescent COVID-19. Sequencing was carried out using peripheral blood. CDR3 loop: CASSPLAGGPNNEQFF. CDR3 in DNA: TGTGCCAGCAGCCCCTTAGCGGGAGGCCCTAACAATGAGCAGTTCTTC.